The clone carrying this T cell receptor beta chain has just one count. Its antigen is currently unknown. The CDR3 extends over 13 amino acids. CDR1 and CDR2 from the germline V gene are SGDLS and YYNGEE. Trimming stripped 3 bases from V and 6 bases from J, with 13 bases between. Libraries were prepared by immunoSEQ multiplex PCR; TCRdb keeps only in-frame clonotypes and omits some of them. The data contain about 130,000 clones, 92% of them singletons. This sample stems from a study of graft-versus-host responses after intestinal transplantation. Study-wide context: As for transplant type, recipients had multivisceral, liver-intestinal, or isolated intestinal grafts. Induction with anti-thymocyte globulin, then tacrolimus and steroids for around three years, was given to all recipients.

Notes on the study in general: Recipient bone marrow held GvH clones, some seen earlier in ileum or blood.

Sequencing was performed on unstimulated CD4+ T cells sorted from spleen or lymph node cells, taken before intestinal transplant. This TCR was sampled from a human donor who received an intestinal transplant. The gene calls are TRBV9 and TRBJ2-7; D unclear. The CDR3 DNA reads TGTGCCAGCAGCGGGACCGTCCCTAGCGAGCAGTACTTC. Translating gives CASSGTVPSEQYF.